What follows are 17 T cell receptor beta chains derived from one specimen sequenced in a study of blood T cells in healthy people across ages. Combining a sample-barcoded 5' primer with a J-beta primer mix, a second PCR ran for about 7 to 11 cycles. Via MiXCR, TCRdb re-called the 5' RACE reads, giving one row per CDR3 protein. The data hold about 640,000 distinct CDR3 sequences, with about 30% observed a single time. The specimen sequenced was blood. These receptors came from an elderly woman in good health.

J is TRBJ2-5 and V is TRBV9; 11 bases fit TRBD2. This CDR3 spans 16 amino acids. The V gene's germline CDR1 is SGDLS and CDR2 YYNGEE. The V gene end was trimmed by 3 bases and the J gene end by 11 bases; junction bases not matched to a gene: 15. In nucleotides, the CDR3 is TGTGCCAGCAGCGCGATAGCGGGGGGGGCTAGGAATGAGCAGTACTTC. This sequence encodes CASSAIAGGARNEQYF.

This clonotype was seen a few times. V gene TRBV24-1 combines with J gene TRBJ2-2; the D gene is possibly TRBD2 (5 bases). V dropped 9 bases and J dropped 7 bases, with 20 bases sitting between them. Germline CDR1 is KGHDR and CDR2 is SFDVKD. The CDR3 covers 15 residues. For the CDR3, the DNA is TGTGCCACCCAGCAATTCGGGGAAGTCGGCGGGGAGCTGTTTTTT. It codes for CATQQFGEVGGELFF.

This clonotype showed up many times. The genes are TRBV20-1 and TRBJ2-5; D call uncertain. Germline V gene lookup returns CDR1 DFQATT and CDR2 SNEGSKA (reference sequence). The CDR3 length is 15 residues. Trimming shortened V by 1 base and J by 0 bases, and 12 bases separated the two germline ends. The CDR3 DNA sequence: TGCAGTGCTAGAGTAAGACCCCAGTACCAAGAGACCCAGTACTTC. Amino acids: CSARVRPQYQETQYF.

The V and J genes are TRBV7-2 and TRBJ2-7, with D unclear. From germline, CDR1 is SGHTA and CDR2 FQGNSA. There are 16 residues in the CDR3. V gave up 5 bases and J gave up 7 bases, with 24 bases separating them. This CDR3 is CASSRRSDISYNEQYF. The DNA for the CDR3 is TGTGCCAGCAGCCGGAGAAGTGATATCTCCTACAATGAGCAGTACTTC.

This clonotype was recorded at least ten times. The rearrangement joins TRBV4-3 to TRBJ2-5; tentative D call: TRBD1 (5 bases). Trimming left V 0 bases short and J 5 bases short, with 10 bases between. CDR3 length: 14 residues. Germline V gene sequence: CDR1 LGHNA, CDR2 YSLEER. The CDR3 sequence is CASSQDGWGETQYF. For the CDR3, the DNA is TGCGCCAGCAGCCAAGATGGGTGGGGCGAGACCCAGTACTTC.

This clonotype was counted between two and nine times. This sequence joins TRBV24-1 and TRBJ1-5; 7 bases agree with TRBD1. Trimming cost V 10 bases and J 3 bases; bases outside gene matches: 8. The CDR3 runs to 14 residues. Per germline, CDR1 KGHDR and CDR2 SFDVKD. CDR3 DNA sequence: TGTGCCACGGGGGGACAGACCTCCAATCAGCCCCAGCATTTT. This encodes CATGGQTSNQPQHF.

This clonotype was counted many times. The V call is TRBV10-3, the J call TRBJ2-3; no clear D gene. Trimming removed 10 bases from V and 5 bases from J, with 16 bases in between. CDR1 is ENHRY and CDR2 is SYGVKD in the germline V gene. CDR3 size: 13 residues. CDR3 in DNA: TGTGCCACCGCTTTTGACATGGGAGATACGCAGTATTTT. Translating it yields CATAFDMGDTQYF.

There are many counts of this clonotype. The chain combines TRBV5-6 with TRBJ1-1, with TRBD1 as a possible D gene (5 bases). The V end was cut by 3 bases, the J end by 3 bases, with 6 bases between. The CDR3 is 12 residues long. Per germline, CDR1 SGHDT and CDR2 YYEEEE. The CDR3 DNA is TGTGCCAGCAGCTGGGGGGACACTGAAGCTTTCTTT. It codes for CASSWGDTEAFF. Full variable domain (missing parts from reference TRBV5-6 and TRBJ1-1): DAGVTQSPTHLIKTRGQQVTLRCSPKSGHDTVSWYQQALGQGPQFIFQYYEEEERQRGNFPDRFSGHQFPNYSSELNVNALLLGDSALYLCASSWGDTEAFFGQGTRLTVV.

Turning to this clonotype: Possible read error: a much larger clone is one base away. The V call is TRBV7-2, the J call TRBJ2-5; perhaps TRBD2 as D (6 bases). Trimming stripped 5 bases from V and 11 bases from J, with 21 bases between. Germline V lookup: CDR1 SGHTA, CDR2 FQGNSA. This CDR3 is built from 14 residues. CDR3 bases: TGTGCCAGCAGCCCTAGTGGGGGGTTGGTTGAGCAGTACTTC. Translation: CASSPSGGLVEQYF.

The CDR3 loop reads CASRWTDEHAEAFF. In DNA form, the CDR3 reads TGTGCCAGCAGGTGGACGGACGAACACGCTGAAGCTTTCTTT. V and J are TRBV6-2 or TRBV6-3 and TRBJ1-1; D not certain. Germline CDR1 reads MNHEY; CDR2 reads SVGEGT. Trimming took 6 bases from V and 6 from J, leaving 17 bases between them. The length of the CDR3 is 14 residues.

This clonotype was counted a few times. This chain links TRBV20-1 with TRBJ1-5; maybe TRBD1 (5 bases). The CDR3 has 13 amino acids. The germline gives CDR1 DFQATT, CDR2 SNEGSKA (reference sequence). Trimming pared 6 bases from V and 6 bases from J, leaving 15 bases between. CDR3: CSARGRVSQPQHF. CDR3 nucleotides: TGCAGTGCAAGGGGCAGGGTTTCTCAGCCCCAGCATTTT.

The V gene is TRBV3-1, the J gene TRBJ1-1; D remains unclear. V lost 2 bases and J lost 9, with 19 bases in between. CDR3 size: 15 residues. CDR1 is LGHDT, CDR2 YNNKEL, per germline (reference sequence). The CDR3 bases are TGTGCCAGCAGCCAACAAACCGCCGGAGGGATTAAAGCTTTCTTT. This encodes CASSQQTAGGIKAFF.

For this clonotype: A clone one base away is much larger, so this may be a read error. The rearrangement joins TRBV29-1 to TRBJ1-2, with D uncertain. Looked up from germline, CDR1 is SQVTM and CDR2 is ANQGSEA. CDR3 length equals 10 residues. CDR3 nucleotides: TGCGGCGTTGAAAGGGTTGGCTACACCTTC. This gives the protein CGVERVGYTF.

The sample holds many counts of this clonotype. The genes are TRBV27 and TRBJ2-7; 11 bases map to TRBD2. Losses at the gene ends were 6 bases for V and 7 bases for J; bases not matched to a gene: 29. This CDR3 is 21 amino acids long. Per germline, CDR1 MNHEY and CDR2 SMNVEV (reference sequence). CDR3 in amino acids: CASSRRHAPSSGGPMMREQYF. The DNA for the CDR3 is TGTGCCAGCAGCCGCCGCCATGCCCCGTCTAGCGGGGGGCCGATGATGAGGGAGCAGTACTTC.

This clonotype was counted ten times or more. The chain has TRBV6-6 and TRBJ2-1; D unresolved. Germline V gene data show CDR1 as MNHNY and CDR2 as SVGAGI (reference sequence). CDR3 length: 13 residues. Trimming took 1 base from V and 8 from J, leaving 9 bases between them. CDR3 DNA: TGTGCCAGCAGTTACTTAGGGCGAGATGAGCAGTTCTTC. Translated: CASSYLGRDEQFF.

This clonotype occurred a few times. A read error may explain this, as a much larger clone is one base away. The rearrangement links TRBV2 to TRBJ2-7; TRBD2 aligns across 11 bases. J lost 7 bases, V lost 6 bases, and 11 bases had no gene match. The germline gives CDR1 SNHLY, CDR2 FYNNEI. The CDR3 runs to 15 residues. The CDR3, as DNA: TGTGCCAGCAGCCGACTAGCGGGATCTTACAATGAGCAGTACTTC. Its protein is CASSRLAGSYNEQYF.

The V gene is TRBV28, the J gene TRBJ2-5, with TRBD2 matching 9 bases. The J segment lost 5 bases and the V segment lost 6 bases, leaving 13 bases of the junction unmatched. The CDR3 runs to 16 residues. CDR1 is MDHEN and CDR2 is SYDVKM in the germline V gene. The CDR3 DNA reads TGTGCCAGCAGGCCCCTTCCGGGACTAGCCCCCGAGACCCAGTACTTC. It yields the protein CASRPLPGLAPETQYF.